This TCR beta chain comes out of a study of vaccination effects on CD4 cells after COVID-19. Sequencing followed a ViraFEST assay step that expanded antigen-specific CD4+ T cells with viral peptide pools. Investigators separated out CD4+ T cells once approximately 10 days of culture had passed. Having tested negative for nucleocapsid antibodies, the vaccine recipients showed no prior SARS-CoV-2 infection. Researchers swapped half the medium for IL-2 medium on both days 3 and 7. Measured with immunoSEQ multiplex PCR; TCRdb has only the in-frame clones, and not every one. This table holds about 41,000 clones, 65% to 80% found once. Study-level points and caveats: The study had few convalescent patients and no early post-infection timepoints.

The CDR3 extends over 15 amino acids. CDR1 KGHDR and CDR2 SFDVKD come from the germline V gene. V was shortened by 1 base and J by 7 bases, with 12 bases between the two germline ends. Points on this clone: Its antigen remains unknown.

The clonotype comes from a human donor who received a COVID-19 vaccine. The starting material was CD4+ T cells from PBMCs cultured with HCoV-NL63 spike peptides, obtained before COVID-19 vaccination. The chain employs TRBV24-1 and TRBJ2-2; D is possibly TRBD2 (7 bases). The CDR3 sequence is CATSDFRGAGGELFF. CDR3 coding DNA: TGTGCCACCAGTGATTTTCGGGGGGCAGGCGGGGAGCTGTTTTTT.